Sequencing of this T cell receptor beta chain was carried out in a study of Ad26.COV2.S vaccination and SARS-CoV-2 variants (dated by TCRdb to the early 2020s). Study-level background: TCRbeta repertoire sequencing served as the tool for gauging how specific and how broad the SARS-CoV-2-reactive T cell receptors were following Ad26.COV2.S vaccination. A total of 32 samples were included in the TCR-sequenced set, comprising some 20 Ad26.COV2.S vaccine recipients, 5 placebo recipients and 8 SARS-CoV-2 convalescent individuals.

Summary of the overall study and its limitations: Non-spike TCR breadth was comparable between vaccine and placebo recipients, consistent with the vaccine containing only spike. According to the authors, total T cell responses may have been underestimated by the TCR breadth and depth analyses. Ad26.COV2.S recipients had higher spike-specific TCR breadth than placebo recipients (P = 0.0014). After vaccination, spike-specific CD8+ and CD4+ T cell responses were reported to show substantial breadth.

As to this clone: This receptor's antigen is unknown. No qualities accompany the bases; no much larger clone lies one base away.

The label giving this sample's time point can be read as: individuals recovered from natural SARS-CoV-2 infection. The germline V gene (reference sequence) provides CDR1 LGHDT and CDR2 YNNKEL. The V end loses 1 base and the J end loses 0 bases, and a stretch of 18 bases separates them. From the cysteine up to the phenylalanine, the CDR3 has a length of 19 residues. Of all the DNA, just the CDR3 is kept, 57 bases in frame from base 1. The immunoSEQ Assay was the method used to sequence TCRbeta CDR3 regions. After extraction, genomic DNA underwent amplification by bias-controlled multiplex PCR, followed by high-throughput sequencing. In the source study's methods: To quantify the absolute abundance of every unique TCRbeta CDR3 region, sequences were collapsed and filtered. T cell fraction was estimated by normalizing TCRbeta template counts to usable DNA, with usable DNA measured through amplification of reference genes found in all nucleated cells. Repertoire TCRs were annotated as SARS-CoV-2-specific when V gene, CDR3 amino acid sequence and J gene were exactly matched to a known reactive TCR set. The reference SARS-CoV-2 TCR set was derived from MIRA and filtered for enrichment in COVID-19-positive ImmuneCODE repertoires, a step that removed public or cross-reactive TCRs. Drawing on the MIRA antigens, annotated TCRs were analysed further at the level of specific ORF or position within ORF. Breadth was defined as annotated unique rearrangements over total unique productive rearrangements; depth was the summed frequency of those rearrangements. Group comparisons of TCR breadth used two-sided Wilcoxon rank-sum tests. TCRdb limited this immuneACCESS table to in-frame rearrangements with V and J called. A share of clones is missing; checked studies link under half to unresolved V genes, and the rest is unexplained. V, J and clone size reflect that table, while D and trimming were determined from the DNA. The sample has around 350,000 clones on record, 92% of them singletons. The ten largest make up roughly 3.9% of the sample.

Source: peripheral blood, taken after recovery from COVID-19. The sequence joins TRBV3-1 (or the pseudogene TRBV3-2) to TRBJ2-2; the D gene assignment is ambiguous. This TCR derives from a human donor who had recovered from COVID-19. The base sequence is TGTGCCAGCAGCCAAGCTTTATCAGGTATAATCGCGAACACCGGGGAGCTGTTTTTT. Its protein is CASSQALSGIIANTGELFF.